The subject of this entry is one T cell receptor beta chain. Its antigen is undetermined. The CDR3 loop spans 15 amino acids. This entry comes from a study of beta chain features in type 1 diabetes. Points from the study as a whole: In every one of the four CD4+ subsets, TCRB CDR3s were moderately but significantly shorter in Type 1 diabetes patients. TCRB rearrangement may or may not be influenced by HLA type; here this remained unresolved.

The authors reverse transcribed all of the isolated RNA, so sequencing captured expressed TCRB transcripts. Generated by immunoSEQ multiplex PCR, the TCRdb table keeps only in-frame clones and is missing some. The data hold approximately 280,000 clones, with 15% observed a single time. The specimen sequenced was naive CD4+ T cells from blood. This chain connects TRBV21-1 to TRBJ2-7; the table's D call TRBD2 went unverified against the DNA. TRBV21-1 is flagged as a pseudogene. The receptor was derived from a man aged 18-30 years with type 1 diabetes. As DNA, the CDR3 is TGTGCCAGCAGCATCAATAGCGAGGGAAGGTACGAGCAGTACTTC. Amino acids: CASSINSEGRYEQYF.